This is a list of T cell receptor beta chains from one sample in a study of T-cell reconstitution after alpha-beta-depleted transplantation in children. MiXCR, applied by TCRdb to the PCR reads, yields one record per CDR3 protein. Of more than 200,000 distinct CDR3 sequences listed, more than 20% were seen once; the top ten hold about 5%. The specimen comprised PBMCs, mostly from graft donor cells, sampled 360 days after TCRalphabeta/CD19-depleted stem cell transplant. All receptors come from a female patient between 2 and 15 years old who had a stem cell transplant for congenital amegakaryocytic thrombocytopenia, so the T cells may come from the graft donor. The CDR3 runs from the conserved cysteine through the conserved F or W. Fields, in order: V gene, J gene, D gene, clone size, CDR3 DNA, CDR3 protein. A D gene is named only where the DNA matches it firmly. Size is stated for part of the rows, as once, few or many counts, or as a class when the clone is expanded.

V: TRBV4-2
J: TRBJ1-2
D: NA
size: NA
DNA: TGTGCCAGCAGCCAAGATTGGAGGGGGGCGCAGGGCTACACCTTC
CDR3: CASSQDWRGAQGYTF

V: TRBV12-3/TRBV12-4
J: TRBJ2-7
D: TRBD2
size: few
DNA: TGTGCCAGCAGTTTCGGGAGGGGACTGGGCTACGTCCGCTACGAGCAGTACTTC
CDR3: CASSFGRGLGYVRYEQYF

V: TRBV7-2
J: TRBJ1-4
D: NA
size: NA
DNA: TGTGCCAGCAGCTTGTGGACTAATGAAAAACTGTTTTTT
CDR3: CASSLWTNEKLFF

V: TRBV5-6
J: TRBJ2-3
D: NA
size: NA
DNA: TGTGCCAGCAGCTTGGATGACACTAGCACAGATACGCAGTATTTT
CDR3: CASSLDDTSTDTQYF

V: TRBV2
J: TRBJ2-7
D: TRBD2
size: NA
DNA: TGTGCCAGCAGTGATTGGCTAGCGGGCGAGCAGTACTTC
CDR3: CASSDWLAGEQYF

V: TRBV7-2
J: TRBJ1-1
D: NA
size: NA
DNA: TGTGCCAGCAGCTTAGTGACTCTAAGGTACACTGAAGCTTTCTTT
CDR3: CASSLVTLRYTEAFF

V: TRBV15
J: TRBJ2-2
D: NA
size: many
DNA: TGTGCCACCAGCAGAGGCACCGGGGAGCTGTTTTTT
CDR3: CATSRGTGELFF

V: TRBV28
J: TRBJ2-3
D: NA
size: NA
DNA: TGTGCCAGCAGCACGGATCGAGACAGGTTCCTACCCACAGATACGCAGTATTTT
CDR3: CASSTDRDRFLPTDTQYF

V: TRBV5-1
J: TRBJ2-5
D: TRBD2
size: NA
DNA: TGCGCCAGCGAGGAGGCGGGAGGCCAAGAGACCCAGTACTTC
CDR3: CASEEAGGQETQYF

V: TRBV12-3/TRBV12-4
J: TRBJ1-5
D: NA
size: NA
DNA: TGTGCCAGCAAGTGGGGGGCTAATGATCAGCCCCAGCATTTT
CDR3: CASKWGANDQPQHF

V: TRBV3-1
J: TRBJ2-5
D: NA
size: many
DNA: TGTGCCAGCAGCCAATACGCTAACCAAGAGACCCAGTACTTC
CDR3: CASSQYANQETQYF

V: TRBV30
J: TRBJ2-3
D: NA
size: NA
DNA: TGTGCCTGGAGTGTACTGGGGACTTTCACAGATACGCAGTATTTT
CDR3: CAWSVLGTFTDTQYF

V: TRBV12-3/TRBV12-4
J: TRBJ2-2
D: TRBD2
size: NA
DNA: TGTGCCAGCAGTACTACTAGCGCTTCGAACACCGGGGAGCTGTTTTTT
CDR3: CASSTTSASNTGELFF

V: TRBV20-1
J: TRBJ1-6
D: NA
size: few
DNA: TGCAGTGCTAGGTGGCAGCTTAATTCACCCCTCCACTTT
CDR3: CSARWQLNSPLHF